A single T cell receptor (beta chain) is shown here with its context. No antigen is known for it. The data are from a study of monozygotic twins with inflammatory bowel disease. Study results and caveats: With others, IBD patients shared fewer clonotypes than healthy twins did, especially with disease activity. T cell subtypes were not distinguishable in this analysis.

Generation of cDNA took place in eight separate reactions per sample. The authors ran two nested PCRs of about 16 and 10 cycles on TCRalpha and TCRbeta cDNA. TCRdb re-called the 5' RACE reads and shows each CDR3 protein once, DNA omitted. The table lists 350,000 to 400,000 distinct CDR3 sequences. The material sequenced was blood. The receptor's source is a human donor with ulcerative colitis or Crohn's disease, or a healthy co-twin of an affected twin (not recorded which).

CDR3 in amino acids: CASRYDSTNTEAFF. The genes are TRBV6-5 and TRBJ1-1. Germline values: CDR1 MNHEY, CDR2 SVGAGI. This CDR3 region has 14 residues.